Listed here are 18 T cell receptor beta chains from one sample, sequenced in a study of cytomegalovirus exposure and HLA in healthy donors. This PCR relied on a set of 60 Vbeta primers and 13 Jbeta primers. Measured with immunoSEQ multiplex PCR; TCRdb has only the in-frame clones, and not every one. The table has tens of thousands of clones, around 78% seen once. Sequenced sample: PBMCs. Receptors were obtained from a man in his fifties in good health and CMV-seronegative.

The chain joins TRBV15 to TRBJ2-1, with TRBD2 identical over 12 bases. The CDR3 covers 16 residues. Trimming removed 9 bases from V and 2 bases from J; junction bases left unmatched: 8. Looked up from germline, CDR1 is LNHNV and CDR2 is YYDKDF (reference sequence). CDR3 nucleotides: TGTGCCACAGTTTCTAGCGGGAGGGGGACCTACAATGAGCAGTTCTTC. Its protein product is CATVSSGRGTYNEQFF.

The chain carries TRBV11-2 and TRBJ2-1; 8 nucleotides line up with TRBD2. The germline CDR1 and CDR2 sequences are SGHAT and FQNNGV. V shed 2 bases and J 7 bases; nucleotides not matched to a gene: 13. This CDR3 has 17 residues. In nucleotides, the CDR3 is TGTGCCAGCAGCTTAAGGCTCCGGAGCGGGGGACGTAATGAGCAGTTCTTC. Translating it yields CASSLRLRSGGRNEQFF.

The J gene is TRBJ1-2, the V gene TRBV18, with D possibly matching TRBD1 (6 bases). The germline V gene has CDR1 KGHSH and CDR2 LQKENI. This CDR3 has 13 amino acids. V was trimmed by 2 bases and J by 6 bases, leaving 10 bases between them. For the CDR3, the DNA is TGTGCCAGCTCACCAAGGGCAGGGGATGGCTACACCTTC. Protein sequence: CASSPRAGDGYTF.

The rearrangement joins TRBV10-3 to TRBJ1-1, with D hard to call. The CDR3 extends over 13 amino acids. Per germline, CDR1 ENHRY and CDR2 SYGVKD. V lost 3 bases to trimming and J lost 1 base, with 6 bases between them. The CDR3 sequence: CAISDLKNTEAFF. In nucleotides, the CDR3 is TGTGCCATCAGTGATTTAAAGAACACTGAAGCTTTCTTT.

V gene TRBV30 combines with J gene TRBJ2-1, with D possibly TRBD2 on 6 matching bases. The CDR3 is made up of 14 amino acids. Between the trimmed V and J ends, which lost 3 bases and 2 bases, there was a span of 11 bases. The germline gives CDR1 GTSNPN, CDR2 SVGIG (reference sequence). CDR3 region: CAWRGGSTYNEQFF. CDR3 DNA: TGTGCCTGGAGGGGGGGATCAACCTACAATGAGCAGTTCTTC.

This sequence joins TRBV28 and TRBJ1-5; 7 positions match TRBD1. Per the germline V gene, CDR1 is MDHEN and CDR2 is SYDVKM. J lost 6 bases, V lost 7 bases, and 6 bases had no gene match. The CDR3 has 13 amino acids. The CDR3 loop reads CASKTDRAQPQHF. The DNA for the CDR3 is TGTGCCAGCAAGACAGACAGGGCTCAGCCCCAGCATTTT.

V is TRBV2 and J is TRBJ1-5, with D perhaps TRBD1 (6 bases). The germline V gene encodes CDR1 SNHLY and CDR2 FYNNEI. The CDR3 consists of 14 residues. Trimming shortened V by 4 bases and J by 5 bases, and 12 bases separated the two germline ends. The CDR3 region has the DNA TGTGCCAGCAGTGTTAACAGGGTAGATCAGCCCCAGCATTTT. Translating gives CASSVNRVDQPQHF.

CDR3 residues: CASSLAGVGGGGETQYF. CDR3 nucleotides: TGCGCCAGCAGCTTGGCCGGTGTAGGGGGCGGAGGAGAGACCCAGTACTTC. The genes are TRBV5-1 and TRBJ2-5; TRBD1 matches 7 bases. V lost 0 bases, J lost 4 bases, and 12 bases stayed unmatched. The CDR3 consists of 17 residues. CDR1 and CDR2 (germline): SGHRS, YFSETQ.

In this sample, this clone turned up a few times. V gene TRBV29-1 combines with J gene TRBJ2-1; perhaps TRBD2 as D (6 bases). The V end was cut by 5 bases, the J end by 8 bases, with 28 bases between. In germline, CDR1 is SQVTM, CDR2 ANQGSEA. The CDR3 length is 17 residues. For the CDR3, the DNA is TGCAGCGTTCCTATTTACAGCGGGTTTACCCCGCTCCATGAGCAGTTCTTC. Protein: CSVPIYSGFTPLHEQFF.

V gene TRBV9 combines with J gene TRBJ2-1, with D unclear. The CDR3 sequence is 11 residues long. Germline CDR1 and CDR2: SGDLS and YYNGEE. V lost 0 bases and J 8 bases, leaving 3 bases between the germline ends. The CDR3 is CASSVAYEQFF. The DNA for the CDR3 is TGTGCCAGCAGCGTAGCCTATGAGCAGTTCTTC.

The chain uses TRBV4-2 and TRBJ2-7, with 11 bases fitting TRBD1. The V gene's germline CDR1 is LGHNA and CDR2 YNFKEQ. The CDR3 totals 15 residues. V lost 4 bases, J lost 1 base, and 3 bases stayed unmatched. CDR3 nucleotides: TGTGCCAGCAGCCCGGGGACAGGGGGATCCTACGAGCAGTACTTC. Its translation is CASSPGTGGSYEQYF.

The V call is TRBV7-8, the J call TRBJ2-7; the match to TRBD2 covers 7 bases. CDR3 length: 14 residues. Germline CDR1 is SGHVS and CDR2 is FQNEAQ. V was clipped by 4 bases and J by 3 bases; unmatched bases: 6. This chain's CDR3 is CASSSGLGLYEQYF. The CDR3 DNA follows: TGTGCCAGCAGCTCAGGACTAGGACTCTACGAGCAGTACTTC.

The chain has TRBV23-1 and TRBJ1-4; D may be TRBD1 (5 bases). TRBV23-1 is an ORF for which the function is uncertain. V was shortened by 2 bases and J by 5 bases, with 12 bases between the two germline ends. The length of the CDR3 is 15 residues. The CDR3 sequence is CASSQEEAGNEKLFF. DNA for the CDR3: TGCGCCAGCAGTCAAGAGGAAGCAGGGAATGAAAAACTGTTTTTT.

The V and J genes are TRBV5-1 and TRBJ1-4; D call uncertain. The CDR3 runs to 14 residues. V was cut by 2 bases and J by 3 bases, with 8 bases left in between. The germline V gene encodes CDR1 SGHRS and CDR2 YFSETQ. The CDR3 here is CASSLGGSNEKLFF. The CDR3 DNA follows: TGCGCCAGCAGCTTAGGCGGTTCTAATGAAAAACTGTTTTTT.

A note on this clone: With only one base between it and a far larger clone, this is likely a read error. The chain is built from TRBV4-1 and TRBJ1-1, with 7 bases aligning to TRBD1. Germline V CDR1 and CDR2: MGHRA, YSYEKL. The V gene end was trimmed by 0 bases and the J gene end by 7 bases; junction bases not matched to a gene: 5. This CDR3 is built from 14 residues. The CDR3 bases are TGCGCCAGCAGCCAAGAGGGACAGTACTTTGAAGCTTTCTTT. Protein sequence: CASSQEGQYFEAFF.

The J gene is TRBJ1-5, the V gene TRBV4-3; TRBD1 aligns across 7 bases. The CDR3 has 14 residues. Germline loops: CDR1 LGHNA, CDR2 YSLEER. The V segment lost 5 bases and the J segment 2 bases; nucleotides outside the gene matches: 3. CDR3 sequence: CASSDGTGNQPQHF. The DNA of the CDR3 is TGCGCCAGCAGCGACGGGACAGGCAATCAGCCCCAGCATTTT.

The rearrangement joins TRBV6-1 to TRBJ2-1; D unresolved. The CDR3 is 13 amino acids. Trimming took 5 bases from V and 5 from J, leaving 10 bases between them. Germline loops: CDR1 MNHNS, CDR2 SASEGT. CDR3 bases: TGTGCCAGCAGTACCACACAGAACAATGAGCAGTTCTTC. This gives the protein CASSTTQNNEQFF.

The chain carries TRBV7-2 and TRBJ2-5; 7 bases fit TRBD2. After removal of 3 bases from V and 7 bases from J, the junction contained 11 bases not matched to a gene. This CDR3 comprises 15 residues. Germline CDR1 and CDR2: SGHTA and FQGNSA. CDR3 sequence (DNA): TGTGCCAGCAGCTTCATTGGGACTATTACGGGGACCCAGTACTTC. It codes for CASSFIGTITGTQYF.